Shown below are 5 T cell receptor beta chains from a single sample sequenced in a study of neoadjuvant nivolumab and ipilimumab in lung cancer. The protocol was immunoSEQ multiplex PCR, while the TCRdb copy is restricted to in-frame clones and leaves out a portion. The sample yields 13,000 or so clones, approximately 94% seen once. Material: peripheral blood, obtained after neoadjuvant nivolumab, alone or with ipilimumab, at or shortly before surgery. These receptors all stem from an adult with non-small cell lung cancer.

The gene calls are TRBV13 and TRBJ1-2; no definite D call. V was clipped by 0 bases and J by 1 base, with 12 bases between them. Germline CDR1 and CDR2: PRHDT and FYEKMQ (reference sequence). The CDR3 runs to 16 residues. CDR3 residues: CASSLGSRILNYGYTF. CDR3 sequence (DNA): TGTGCCAGCAGCTTAGGGTCCAGGATCCTTAACTATGGCTACACCTTC.

This sequence joins TRBV30 and TRBJ2-1; D remains unclear. Germline CDR1 reads GTSNPN; CDR2 reads SVGIG (reference sequence). CDR3 length: 12 residues. V lost 7 bases and J lost 8, with 15 bases in between. This CDR3 is CAFTPGGHEQFF. The CDR3 bases are TGTGCCTTTACCCCCGGTGGGCATGAGCAGTTCTTC.

The V and J genes are TRBV4-3 and TRBJ2-7, with D tentatively TRBD2 (6 bases). Germline values: CDR1 LGHNA, CDR2 YSLEER. Trimming cost V 1 base and J 0 bases, with 19 bases left between them. This CDR3 region has 18 residues. The CDR3 nucleotides read TGCGCCAGCAGCCAAGGGGATACAGGATTGGGACTCTCCTACGAGCAGTACTTC. Its translation: CASSQGDTGLGLSYEQYF.

This chain links TRBV7-6 with TRBJ2-7; TRBD2 matches at 11 bases. CDR3 length: 17 amino acids. Per the germline V gene, CDR1 is SGHVS and CDR2 is FNYEAQ. J gave up 5 bases and V 5 bases, and 14 bases lay outside the gene matches. CDR3 sequence reads: CASSPPKVAGGPHEQYF. CDR3 DNA sequence: TGTGCCAGCAGCCCCCCGAAAGTAGCGGGAGGGCCTCACGAGCAGTACTTC.

This sequence joins TRBV27 and TRBJ2-5; no reliable D call. From germline, CDR1 is MNHEY and CDR2 SMNVEV (reference sequence). The CDR3 sequence is 13 residues long. With 6 bases removed from V and 0 bases from J, the gap between germline ends came to 8 bases. As DNA, the CDR3 is TGTGCCAGCAGCCCGTTGGACCAAGAGACCCAGTACTTC. Encoded protein: CASSPLDQETQYF.